This T cell receptor beta chain was captured by sequencing in a study of blood T cell repertoires in COVID-19. Study background: Collection of acute and convalescent COVID-19 samples took place in the United States, Italy and Spain. The cDNA or gDNA used as material had been derived from T cells, B-cell-depleted T cells, or PBMCs.

In the study's own analysis: Amplifying reference gene primers gave estimates of nucleated cell counts. Repertoires were generated with immunoSEQ multiplex PCR, while TCRdb's copy carries only in-frame clones and drops some. The DNA was the basis for D and trimming; V, J and clone size are from that table. Among fewer than 200,000 clones listed, roughly 85% were seen once. CDR3 length: 13 amino acids. With V trimmed by 1 base and J by 10 bases, 7 bases remained unmatched. Germline V lookup: CDR1 MDHEN, CDR2 SYDVKM. Sequencing was done on a sample of peripheral blood. The TCR comes from a human donor with acute or convalescent COVID-19. The donor label of this sample is uncertain. The chain uses TRBV28 and TRBJ2-7; TRBD1 matches at 7 bases. The CDR3 spells CASSLYAQGVQYF. The CDR3 DNA follows: TGTGCCAGCAGTTTATACGCTCAGGGGGTTCAGTACTTC. The full variable domain, rest sourced from reference TRBV28 and TRBJ2-7, is DVKVTQSSRYLVKRTGEKVFLECVQDMDHENMFWYRQDPGLGLRLIYFSYDVKMKEKGDIPEGYSVSREKKERFSLILESASTNQTSMYLCASSLYAQGVQYFGPGTRLTVT.